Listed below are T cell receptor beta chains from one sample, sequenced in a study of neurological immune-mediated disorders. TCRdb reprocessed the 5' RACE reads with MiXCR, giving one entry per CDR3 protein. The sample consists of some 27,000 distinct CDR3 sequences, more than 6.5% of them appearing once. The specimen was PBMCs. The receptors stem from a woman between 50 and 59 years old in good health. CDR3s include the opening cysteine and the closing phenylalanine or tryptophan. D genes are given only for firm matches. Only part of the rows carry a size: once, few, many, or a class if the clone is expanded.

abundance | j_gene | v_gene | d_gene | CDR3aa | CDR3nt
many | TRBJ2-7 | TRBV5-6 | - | CASSLKRAKQYF | TGTGCCAGCAGCTTGAAGAGAGCTAAGCAGTACTTC
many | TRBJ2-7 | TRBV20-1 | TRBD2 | CSARDRMTSSLLAF | TGCAGTGCTAGAGATCGTATGACTAGCTCTCTCCTAGCCTTC
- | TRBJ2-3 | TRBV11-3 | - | CASSLGLRDTDTQYF | TGTGCCAGCAGCTTAGGACTAAGAGACACAGATACGCAGTATTTT
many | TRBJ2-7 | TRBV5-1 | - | CASSPSSRFDSYEQYF | TGCGCCAGCAGCCCCTCTTCCCGCTTCGATTCCTACGAGCAGTACTTC
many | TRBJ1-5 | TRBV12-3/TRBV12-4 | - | CASSLGQGHQPQHF | TGTGCCAGCAGTCTCGGGCAGGGCCATCAGCCCCAGCATTTT
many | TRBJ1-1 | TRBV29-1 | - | CSVEDPGQAFF | TGCAGCGTTGAAGATCCGGGTCAAGCTTTCTTT
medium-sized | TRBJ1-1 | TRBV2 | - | CASSLTGLNTEAFF | TGTGCCAGCAGCCTCACCGGACTGAACACTGAAGCTTTCTTT
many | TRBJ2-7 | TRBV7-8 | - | CASSLEASFWSGSYEQYF | TGTGCCAGCAGCTTAGAAGCCAGCTTTTGGAGCGGATCCTACGAGCAGTACTTC
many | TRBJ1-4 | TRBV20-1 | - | CSARDLRVTNEKLFF | TGCAGTGCCAGGGACCTCCGCGTGACTAATGAAAAACTGTTTTTT
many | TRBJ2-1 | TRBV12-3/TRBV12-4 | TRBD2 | CASSFGGGAYNEQFF | TGTGCCAGCAGTTTTGGCGGGGGAGCATACAATGAGCAGTTCTTC
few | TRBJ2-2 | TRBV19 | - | CASHIGTVNTGELFF | TGTGCCAGCCATATCGGGACGGTCAACACCGGGGAGCTGTTTTTT
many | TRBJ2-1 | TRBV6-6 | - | CASSRDSYNEQFF | TGTGCCAGCAGCCGCGACAGCTACAATGAGCAGTTCTTC
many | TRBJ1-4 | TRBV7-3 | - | CASRGNEKLFF | TGTGCCAGTAGAGGAAATGAAAAACTGTTTTTT
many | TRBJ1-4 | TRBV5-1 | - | CASSLGQGPNEKLFF | TGCGCCAGCAGCTTGGGGCAGGGACCTAATGAAAAACTGTTTTTT
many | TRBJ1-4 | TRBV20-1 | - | CSAHREKLFF | TGCAGTGCCCACCGTGAAAAACTGTTTTTT
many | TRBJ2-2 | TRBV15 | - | CATSRGGQNTGELFF | TGTGCCACCAGCAGAGGAGGCCAGAACACCGGGGAGCTGTTTTTT
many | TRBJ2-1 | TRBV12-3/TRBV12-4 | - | CASRDDGAYNEQFF | TGTGCCAGCAGAGACGACGGTGCCTACAATGAGCAGTTCTTC
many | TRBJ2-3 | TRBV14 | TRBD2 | CASSLRRGSFADTQYF | TGTGCCAGCAGCTTGAGGCGCGGGAGTTTCGCAGATACGCAGTATTTT
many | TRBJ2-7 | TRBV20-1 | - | CSVTGSPSYEQYF | TGCAGTGTTACAGGTTCCCCCTCCTACGAGCAGTACTTC
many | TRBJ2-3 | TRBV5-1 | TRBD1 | CASSRDRGLGDTQYF | TGCGCCAGCAGCCGGGACAGGGGGCTTGGAGATACGCAGTATTTT
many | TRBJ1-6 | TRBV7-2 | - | CASSVAASYNSPLHF | TGTGCCAGCAGCGTCGCGGCGTCCTATAATTCACCCCTCCACTTT
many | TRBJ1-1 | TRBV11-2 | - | CASSLEPGLNTEAFF | TGTGCCAGCAGCTTAGAGCCGGGATTGAACACTGAAGCTTTCTTT
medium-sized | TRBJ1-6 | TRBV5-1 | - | CASSLSQDYSPLHF | TGCGCCAGCAGCCTGTCGCAGGACTATTCACCCCTCCACTTT
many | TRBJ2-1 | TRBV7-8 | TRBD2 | CASSDRAGATGDEQFF | TGTGCCAGCAGCGACCGAGCGGGAGCGACTGGGGACGAGCAGTTCTTC
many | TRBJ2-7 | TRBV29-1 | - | CSVGGTPYEQYF | TGCAGCGTTGGAGGGACCCCCTACGAGCAGTACTTC
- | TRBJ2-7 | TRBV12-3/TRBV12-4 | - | CASSSGIYEQYF | TGTGCCAGCAGTTCCGGGATCTACGAGCAGTACTTC
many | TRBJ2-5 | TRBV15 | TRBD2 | CATSLTSGAGTQYF | TGTGCCACCAGCCTGACTAGCGGGGCAGGGACCCAGTACTTC
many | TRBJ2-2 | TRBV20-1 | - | CSAQIWGRNTGELFF | TGCAGTGCTCAAATATGGGGACGAAACACCGGGGAGCTGTTTTTT
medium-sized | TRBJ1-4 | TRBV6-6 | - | CASRLANEKLFF | TGTGCCAGCAGATTGGCTAATGAAAAACTGTTTTTT
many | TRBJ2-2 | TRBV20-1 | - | CSAEPANTGELFF | TGCAGTGCTGAGCCCGCGAACACCGGGGAGCTGTTTTTT
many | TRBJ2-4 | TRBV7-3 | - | CASSTTGTAKNIQYF | TGTGCCAGCAGCACTACCGGGACAGCCAAAAACATTCAGTACTTC
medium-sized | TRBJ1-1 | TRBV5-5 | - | CASSWTEDTEAFF | TGTGCCAGCAGCTGGACGGAGGACACTGAAGCTTTCTTT
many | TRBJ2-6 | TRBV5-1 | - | CASSYTGEGANVLTF | TGCGCCAGCAGCTACACAGGCGAGGGGGCCAACGTCCTGACTTTC
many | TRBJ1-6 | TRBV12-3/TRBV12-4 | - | CASSLRDKNSPLHF | TGTGCCAGCAGTCTCCGGGACAAGAATTCACCCCTCCACTTT
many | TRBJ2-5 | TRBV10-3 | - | CAISDGYSGTQYF | TGTGCCATCAGTGACGGGTATTCCGGGACCCAGTACTTC
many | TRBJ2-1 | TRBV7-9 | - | CASSLVGSDRRGGVHDEQFF | TGTGCCAGCAGCTTAGTGGGATCGGACAGGAGGGGCGGGGTACACGATGAGCAGTTCTTC
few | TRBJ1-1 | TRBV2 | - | CASSVAQMNTEAFF | TGTGCCAGCAGTGTTGCACAGATGAACACTGAAGCTTTCTTT
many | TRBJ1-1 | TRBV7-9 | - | CASGAQRGGFMNTEAFF | TGTGCCAGCGGGGCCCAGAGGGGGGGATTCATGAACACTGAAGCTTTCTTT
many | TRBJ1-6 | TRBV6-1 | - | CASSEVEGQGRGRPLHF | TGTGCCAGCAGTGAAGTGGAGGGGCAGGGAAGGGGAAGGCCCCTCCACTTT
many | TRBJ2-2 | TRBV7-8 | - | CASSLVELNTGELFF | TGTGCCAGCAGCTTAGTTGAGTTGAACACCGGGGAGCTGTTTTTT
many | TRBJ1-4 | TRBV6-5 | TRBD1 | CASSSGQKNEKLFF | TGTGCCAGCAGCTCGGGACAGAAGAATGAAAAACTGTTTTTT
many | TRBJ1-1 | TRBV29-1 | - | CSVLGNTEAFF | TGCAGCGTTCTAGGGAACACTGAAGCTTTCTTT
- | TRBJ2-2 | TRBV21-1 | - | CASIPSGSAGELFF | TGTGCCAGCATCCCTAGCGGGAGTGCCGGGGAGCTGTTTTTT
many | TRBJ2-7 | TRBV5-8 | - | CASGRPGENEQYF | TGTGCCAGCGGGCGGCCCGGCGAAAACGAGCAGTACTTC
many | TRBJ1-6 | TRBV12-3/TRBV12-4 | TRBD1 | CASTTRDRGNSPLHF | TGTGCCAGCACCACGAGAGACAGGGGAAATTCACCCCTCCACTTT
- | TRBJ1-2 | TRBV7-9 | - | CASSFYICSARDRTPVGYTF | -
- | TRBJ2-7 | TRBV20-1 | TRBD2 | CSARDFPSGAYEQYF | TGCAGTGCTAGAGATTTTCCTAGCGGGGCTTACGAGCAGTACTTC
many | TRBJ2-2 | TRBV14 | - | CASSQIYPGAGELFF | TGTGCCAGCAGCCAAATCTACCCTGGAGCCGGGGAGCTGTTTTTT
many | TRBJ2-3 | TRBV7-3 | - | CASSLTGAQGDTQYF | TGTGCCAGCAGCTTAACGGGGGCCCAGGGAGATACGCAGTATTTT